Following are 11 T cell receptor beta chains from one sample sequenced in a study of blood T cell repertoires in COVID-19. Method: immunoSEQ multiplex PCR; TCRdb's copy keeps in-frame clones and lacks some. The data contain 110,000 or so clones, around nine tenths of them singletons. Sequenced sample: peripheral blood. These TCRs come from a woman aged 70-85 years who had recovered from COVID-19.

This clone was seen only a few times. This chain uses TRBV7-2 with TRBJ1-5; the D gene is possibly TRBD1 (5 bases). The V end was cut by 5 bases, the J end by 0 bases, with 11 bases between. Germline lookup yields CDR1 SGHTA and CDR2 FQGNSA. The CDR3 is 15 amino acids. The CDR3 loop reads CASSAQVNSNQPQHF. The CDR3 DNA reads TGTGCCAGCAGCGCACAGGTGAATAGCAATCAGCCCCAGCATTTT.

The V call is TRBV2, the J call TRBJ2-7; D is unresolved. The CDR3 is made up of 11 amino acids. Germline lookup yields CDR1 SNHLY and CDR2 FYNNEI. Deletions cut 4 bases from V and 3 bases from J, with 4 bases between. The chain's CDR3 is CASSAYYEQYF. The CDR3 DNA reads as TGTGCCAGCAGTGCCTACTACGAGCAGTACTTC. The full variable domain, rest sourced from reference TRBV2 and TRBJ2-7, is EPEVTQTPSHQVTQMGQEVILRCVPISNHLYFYWYRQILGQKVEFLVSFYNNEISEKSEIFDDQFSVERPDGSNFTLKIRSTKLEDSAMYFCASSAYYEQYFGPGTRLTVT.

The chain has TRBV6-2 or TRBV6-3 and TRBJ2-5, with unresolved D. The length of the CDR3 is 15 residues. With 4 bases removed from V and 0 bases from J, the gap between germline ends came to 12 bases. Per the germline V gene, CDR1 is MNHEY and CDR2 is SVGEGT. The CDR3: CASSLPTLYQETQYF. CDR3 coding DNA: TGTGCCAGCAGTTTGCCTACGCTCTACCAAGAGACCCAGTACTTC.

The chain uses TRBV7-2 and TRBJ2-5; TRBD1 matches at 7 bases. The CDR3 loop spans 16 amino acids. Germline loops: CDR1 SGHTA, CDR2 FQGNSA. The junction had 15 bases not matched to a gene; V was cut back by 6 bases and J by 5 bases. CDR3 bases: TGTGCCAGCAGTCGCTCCGGGACAGAGCCTTACGAGACCCAGTACTTC. Translating it yields CASSRSGTEPYETQYF.

This chain joins TRBV2 and TRBJ1-4; D is possibly TRBD1 (6 bases). This CDR3 is built from 13 residues. Per germline, CDR1 SNHLY and CDR2 FYNNEI. V was clipped by 7 bases and J by 8 bases, with 14 bases between them. The CDR3 is CASKGRGTEKLFF. The CDR3 DNA sequence: TGTGCCAGCAAGGGCAGGGGTACAGAAAAACTGTTTTTT.

V gene TRBV11-1 combines with J gene TRBJ2-5; possibly TRBD2 for D (5 bases). CDR1 is SGHAT, CDR2 FQDESV, per germline (reference sequence). Trimming left V 1 base short and J 1 base short, with 13 bases between. The CDR3 sequence is 16 residues long. This CDR3 is CASSLGASGAQETQYF. In nucleotides, the CDR3 is TGTGCCAGCAGCTTAGGGGCCAGCGGAGCCCAAGAGACCCAGTACTTC. Full variable domain (missing parts from reference TRBV11-1 and TRBJ2-5): EAEVAQSPRYKITEKSQAVAFWCDPISGHATLYWYRQILGQGPELLVQFQDESVVDDSQLPKDRFSAERLKGVDSTLKIQPAELGDSAMYLCASSLGASGAQETQYFGPGTRLLVL.

This chain connects TRBV30 to TRBJ1-6; D remains unclear. The germline CDR1 and CDR2 sequences are GTSNPN and SVGIG (reference sequence). V gave up 0 bases and J gave up 10 bases, with 19 bases separating them. CDR3 length equals 16 residues. In nucleotides, the CDR3 is TGTGCCTGGAGTGTTCCGCAGGCCTACCGAGGGTCACCCCTCCACTTT. Translating gives CAWSVPQAYRGSPLHF.

The chain carries TRBV29-1 and TRBJ1-2, with 7 bases fitting TRBD1. V trimming: 7 bases; J trimming: 7 bases; junction bases outside the gene matches: 12. The CDR3 loop spans 13 amino acids. Germline V lookup: CDR1 SQVTM, CDR2 ANQGSEA. The CDR3 region has the DNA TGCAGCGGGGTAGACAGGGAAGGATCTGGCTACACCTTC. Translating gives CSGVDREGSGYTF.

The chain has TRBV20-1 and TRBJ2-7; D is uncertain. In germline, CDR1 is DFQATT, CDR2 SNEGSKA (reference sequence). V was shortened by 1 base and J by 6 bases, with 7 bases between the two germline ends. The CDR3 has 11 amino acids. Written as DNA, the CDR3 is TGCAGTGCTAGAGTAGCCGCCGAGCAGTACTTC. This translates into CSARVAAEQYF.

The chain employs TRBV24-1 and TRBJ2-3, with 7 bases identical to TRBD1. This CDR3 is 16 amino acids long. The germline gives CDR1 KGHDR, CDR2 SFDVKD. J gave up 2 bases and V 7 bases, and 11 bases lay outside the gene matches. The CDR3 coding sequence is TGTGCCACCAGAGACGGATTCACAGGGGCCACAGATACGCAGTATTTT. Translated: CATRDGFTGATDTQYF.

CDR3 residues: CASQTSGKETQYF. The CDR3, as DNA: TGCGCCAGCCAGACTAGCGGGAAAGAGACCCAGTACTTC. The V call is TRBV5-1, the J call TRBJ2-5; 11 bases are a match to TRBD2. This CDR3 has 13 residues. Germline loops: CDR1 SGHRS, CDR2 YFSETQ. Trimming removed 7 bases from V and 3 bases from J; junction bases left unmatched: 2.